One and the same sample provided the 30 T cell receptor beta chains below, sequenced in a study of post-analysis software for immune sequencing data. Study-wide findings and caveats: Controls showed lower frequencies than patients for five TRBV segments, and TRBV5-6, TRBV5-1 and TRBV20-1 were among these.

Antigens for these TCRs are unknown. Unique molecular identifiers were built into the TCR beta cDNA libraries. TCRdb processed the PCR reads anew with MiXCR; each CDR3 protein has one entry. Of 380,000 or so distinct CDR3 sequences in the sample, 30% to 45% were seen once. Sequenced input: blood. All receptors derive from a girl aged 10-17 years with multiple sclerosis.

This clonotype was picked up a small number of times. The chain employs TRBV7-2 and TRBJ2-1; 8 nucleotides align to TRBD2. The ends lost 5 bases at V and 8 bases at J; junction bases unmatched: 11. The CDR3 sequence is 15 residues long. Germline V lookup: CDR1 SGHTA, CDR2 FQGNSA. The CDR3 protein is CASSPTGGGRDEQFF. The CDR3 region has the DNA TGTGCCAGCAGCCCCACCGGGGGGGGCCGGGATGAGCAGTTCTTC.

The chain has TRBV28 and TRBJ1-1, with D uncertain. The CDR3 contains 11 residues. The germline CDR1 and CDR2 sequences are MDHEN and SYDVKM. V lost 4 bases and J 8 bases, leaving 8 bases between the germline ends. DNA of the CDR3: TGTGCCAGCAGTTCCCATCCCGAAGCTTTCTTT. It encodes CASSSHPEAFF.

The J gene is TRBJ2-1, the V gene TRBV25-1; a possible D gene is TRBD2 (6 bases). The CDR3 is 10 amino acids. V was trimmed by 9 bases and J by 9 bases, leaving 9 bases between them. Germline lookup yields CDR1 MGHDK and CDR2 SYGVNS. CDR3 sequence reads: CASAGTEQFF. As DNA, the CDR3 is TGTGCCAGTGCGGGGACTGAGCAGTTCTTC.

The rearrangement uses TRBV7-2 and TRBJ1-5, with D possibly TRBD1 on 6 matching bases. Trimming cost V 4 bases and J 7 bases, with 14 bases left between them. The CDR3 has 14 amino acids. From germline, CDR1 is SGHTA and CDR2 FQGNSA. CDR3 DNA: TGTGCCAGCAGCTCGTACAGGGATGGACAGCCCCAGCATTTT. Translation gives CASSSYRDGQPQHF.

The chain has TRBV5-1 and TRBJ2-7; 8 nucleotides agree with TRBD2. This CDR3 spans 16 amino acids. The V gene end was trimmed by 5 bases and the J gene end by 10 bases; junction bases not matched to a gene: 20. Looked up from germline, CDR1 is SGHRS and CDR2 is YFSETQ. As DNA, the CDR3 is TGCGCCAGCAGTTCCGGGGGGGGACCACCTGGAGAGATCCAGTACTTC. Encoded protein: CASSSGGGPPGEIQYF.

Many counts were recorded for this clonotype. The chain uses TRBV30 and TRBJ2-5, with 8 positions matching TRBD1. J gave up 5 bases and V 1 base, and 9 bases lay outside the gene matches. CDR1 GTSNPN and CDR2 SVGIG come from the germline V gene (reference sequence). The CDR3 is 15 amino acids. This chain's CDR3 is CAWSELQGAQETQYF. The CDR3 region has the DNA TGTGCCTGGAGTGAGTTGCAGGGGGCCCAGGAGACCCAGTACTTC. The full variable domain, its missing parts supplied by reference TRBV30 and TRBJ2-5, is SQTIHQWPATLVQPVGSPLSLECTVEGTSNPNLYWYRQAAGRGLQLLFYSVGIGQISSEVPQNLSASRPQDRQFILSSKKLLLSDSGFYLCAWSELQGAQETQYFGPGTRLLVL.

The V and J genes are TRBV20-1 and TRBJ1-4, with 9 bases matching TRBD1. J gave up 0 bases and V 4 bases, and 3 bases lay outside the gene matches. This CDR3 is 15 amino acids long. The germline gives CDR1 DFQATT, CDR2 SNEGSKA (reference sequence). CDR3 DNA sequence: TGCAGTGCTACGGGACAGGGTGCAACTAATGAAAAACTGTTTTTT. It translates to CSATGQGATNEKLFF.

The chain employs TRBV5-1 and TRBJ2-1; 10 bases agree with TRBD2. CDR3 length: 16 residues. Germline CDR1 reads SGHRS; CDR2 reads YFSETQ. V lost 4 bases to trimming and J lost 3 bases; unmatched junction nucleotides: 7. The CDR3 here is CASSPFEREGYNEQFF. DNA of the CDR3: TGCGCCAGCAGCCCCTTCGAGCGGGAGGGCTACAATGAGCAGTTCTTC.

With regard to this clonotype: This may be a read error, as it is one base from a much larger clone. The chain has TRBV7-2 and TRBJ2-5, with TRBD1 as a possible D gene (6 bases). Germline V CDR1 and CDR2: SGHTA, FQGNSA. The CDR3 consists of 15 residues. The CDR3 DNA reads as TGTGTCAGCAGCTATAACAGGGCTTCCCAAGAGACCCAGTACTTC. It is translated as CVSSYNRASQETQYF.

With respect to this clonotype: Possible read error: a much larger clone is one base away. The chain has TRBV7-6 and TRBJ1-6, with TRBD1 matching 8 bases. Germline V CDR1 and CDR2: SGHVS, FNYEAQ. This CDR3 is 16 amino acids long. Trimming cost V 7 bases and J 10 bases; bases outside gene matches: 15. DNA of the CDR3: TGTGCCAGCAACCCCGACGACAGGGGTAATGGCTCACCCCTCCACTTT. Translation gives CASNPDDRGNGSPLHF.

This clonotype was recorded many times. The chain combines TRBV29-1 with TRBJ2-5, with D possibly TRBD1 on 5 matching bases. CDR1 and CDR2 from the germline V gene are SQVTM and ANQGSEA. Trimming pared 0 bases from V and 0 bases from J, leaving 11 bases between. The CDR3 sequence is 15 residues long. In DNA, the CDR3 is TGCAGCGTTGAAGATCTTACAGGTTACCAAGAGACCCAGTACTTC. Its protein product is CSVEDLTGYQETQYF.

For this clonotype: Since no conserved phenylalanine or tryptophan closes the CDR3, a read error is the likely cause. The V and J genes are TRBV29-1 and TRBJ2-3; tentatively, D is TRBD2 (5 bases). Germline CDR1 reads SQVTM; CDR2 reads ANQGSEA. The CDR3 consists of 10 residues. V dropped 7 bases and J dropped 9 bases, with 11 bases sitting between them. CDR3 DNA: TGCAGCGCTTTGACGGGGACGCAGTATTCT. Translated, it gives CSALTGTQYS.

V is TRBV5-1 and J is TRBJ1-2; D gene unclear. This CDR3 comprises 12 residues. Trimming left V 5 bases short and J 4 bases short, with 9 bases between. CDR1 SGHRS and CDR2 YFSETQ come from the germline V gene. In nucleotides, the CDR3 is TGCGCCAGCAGAACGGGGATCTATGGCTACACCTTC. Its translation: CASRTGIYGYTF.

There are a few counts of this clonotype. The V and J genes are TRBV6-5 and TRBJ2-7; D may match TRBD1 or TRBD2 (5 bases each). Trimming left V 3 bases short and J 3 bases short, with 12 bases between. This CDR3 has 14 amino acids. The V gene's germline CDR1 is MNHEY and CDR2 SVGAGI. The chain's CDR3 is CASSYKRDGYEQYF. The CDR3 DNA reads TGTGCCAGCAGTTATAAGAGGGACGGCTACGAGCAGTACTTC.

This clonotype was seen only a few times. The chain links TRBV7-9 to TRBJ1-5; D might be TRBD1 (5 bases). V was trimmed by 4 bases and J by 0 bases, leaving 7 bases between them. The germline gives CDR1 SEHNR, CDR2 FQNEAQ (reference sequence). CDR3 length equals 14 residues. CDR3: CASSSQDSNQPQHF. CDR3 nucleotide sequence: TGTGCCAGCAGCTCACAGGATAGCAATCAGCCCCAGCATTTT.

This chain uses TRBV24-1 with TRBJ2-5; TRBD2 is a possible D gene (6 bases). CDR3 length equals 11 residues. V was trimmed by 9 bases and J by 5 bases, leaving 9 bases between them. Germline CDR1 reads KGHDR; CDR2 reads SFDVKD. The CDR3 region has the DNA TGTGCCACCGGCGGGGAGGAGACCCAGTACTTC. It yields the protein CATGGEETQYF.

This chain joins TRBV11-3 and TRBJ2-1, with 7 bases that match TRBD2. The CDR3 runs 17 residues. Germline values: CDR1 SGHNT, CDR2 YENEEA. Trimming took 0 bases from V and 4 from J; bases not matched to a gene: 9. Written as DNA, the CDR3 is TGTGCCAGCAGCTTAGACCGAGCGGGGATCCATTACAATGAGCAGTTCTTC. It yields the protein CASSLDRAGIHYNEQFF.

This rearrangement joins TRBV28 to TRBJ2-1; 7 positions agree with TRBD1. The germline V gene has CDR1 MDHEN and CDR2 SYDVKM. J was trimmed by 7 bases and V by 6 bases; bases with no gene match: 6. The length of the CDR3 is 13 residues. The CDR3 here is CASSRGQPNEQFF. CDR3 nucleotides: TGTGCCAGCAGCAGGGGACAGCCAAATGAGCAGTTCTTC.

The chain is built from TRBV4-1 and TRBJ1-2; a weak D match, TRBD1 (6 bases). The CDR3 is 13 amino acids. The V end was cut by 4 bases, the J end by 7 bases, with 13 bases between. Germline V lookup: CDR1 MGHRA, CDR2 YSYEKL. The CDR3 coding sequence is TGCGCCAGCAGCCCCCAGGGGTTAGGTGGCTACACCTTC. Translation gives CASSPQGLGGYTF.

This clonotype was seen only a few times. The rearrangement joins TRBV20-1 to TRBJ2-7; 12 nucleotides agree with TRBD2. With 2 bases clipped from V and 7 bases from J, the junction kept 9 bases outside the gene matches. The germline V gene has CDR1 DFQATT and CDR2 SNEGSKA (reference sequence). This CDR3 contains 15 residues. Here the CDR3 DNA reads TGCAGTGCTAGACACCGCGGACTAGCGGGGCGGGAGCAGTACTTC. Translated: CSARHRGLAGREQYF.

The genes are TRBV7-8 and TRBJ1-5; D might be TRBD1 (6 bases). The V end was cut by 5 bases, the J end by 2 bases, with 13 bases between. This CDR3 spans 15 amino acids. Germline lookup yields CDR1 SGHVS and CDR2 FQNEAQ. CDR3 sequence: CASSRKGGRNQPQHF. CDR3 nucleotides: TGTGCCAGCAGCCGAAAGGGGGGTCGCAATCAGCCCCAGCATTTT.

This clonotype came up once. The gene calls are TRBV5-1 and TRBJ1-5; D may be TRBD1 (5 bases). Germline-derived CDR1 and CDR2 are SGHRS and YFSETQ. This CDR3 has 15 amino acids. V lost 4 bases and J 3 bases, leaving 14 bases between the germline ends. CDR3 sequence reads: CASSTLGRPNQPQHF. The CDR3 DNA follows: TGCGCCAGCAGCACCTTGGGACGGCCCAATCAGCCCCAGCATTTT.

This clonotype was picked up many times. The chain couples TRBV7-2 to TRBJ2-5; D gene unclear. The V gene's germline CDR1 is SGHTA and CDR2 FQGNSA. This CDR3 comprises 12 residues. Trimming stripped 5 bases from V and 5 bases from J, with 9 bases between. The CDR3 DNA is TGTGCCAGCAGCGACCTCGCGGAGACCCAGTACTTC. Protein: CASSDLAETQYF.

This clonotype has just a few counts. This rearrangement joins TRBV4-1 to TRBJ1-2, with TRBD1 identical over 12 bases. In germline, CDR1 is MGHRA, CDR2 YSYEKL. Unmatched junction bases numbered 5, after V lost 4 bases and J lost 8 bases. The CDR3 contains 14 residues. The CDR3 DNA reads as TGCGCCAGCAGCCTGCCGGGACAGGGGGCAGGCTACACCTTC. Translating gives CASSLPGQGAGYTF.

This clonotype turned up a few times. The chain employs TRBV10-1 and TRBJ1-1; TRBD1 is a possible D gene (6 bases). The V end lost 0 bases, the J end lost 1 base, and 15 bases lay between the germline ends. The CDR3 contains 17 residues. Germline assignment: CDR1 WNHNN and CDR2 SYGVQD (reference sequence). The CDR3 DNA follows: TGCGCCAGCAGTGAGTCGGGGGGCAGGGGAGAGAACACTGAAGCTTTCTTT. This gives the protein CASSESGGRGENTEAFF.

This sequence joins TRBV29-1 and TRBJ2-1; 7 bases match TRBD1. Germline V gives CDR1 SQVTM, CDR2 ANQGSEA. The V and J ends lost 5 bases and 4 bases, in that order; junction bases with no gene match: 8. The CDR3 has 14 amino acids. Here the CDR3 reads CSVTSGTVYNEQFF. In DNA form, the CDR3 reads TGCAGCGTTACTTCCGGGACAGTATACAATGAGCAGTTCTTC.

The V call is TRBV4-1, the J call TRBJ2-5, with 7 bases aligning to TRBD1. The DNA end is more similar to TRBJ2-7, so the J call may be wrong. The CDR3 is 14 residues long. Germline loops: CDR1 MGHRA, CDR2 YSYEKL. The CDR3 region has the DNA TGCGCCAGCAGCCAAGCAGGGACAGAGTACGAGCAGTACTTC. It translates to CASSQAGTEYEQYF.

A note on this clonotype: At one end the junction does not follow the germline gene, possibly because of a read error. J is TRBJ2-5 and V is TRBV18, with unresolved D. Judging by the DNA end, TRBJ2-7 fits better; the J call may be wrong. CDR3 size: 12 residues. Germline loops: CDR1 KGHSH, CDR2 LQKENI. CDR3 region: CASPPSRDEQYF. Written as DNA, the CDR3 is TGTGCCAGCCCACCCTCCCGGGACGAGCAGTACTTC.

The chain carries TRBV4-1 and TRBJ2-1; 7 bases are a match to TRBD1. There are 15 residues in the CDR3. The ends lost 5 bases at V and 10 bases at J; junction bases unmatched: 14. The germline V gene has CDR1 MGHRA and CDR2 YSYEKL. Here the CDR3 DNA reads TGCGCCAGCAGCGATCTTAACAGGGGCCGAGACGAGCAGTTCTTC. It specifies CASSDLNRGRDEQFF.

This clonotype was counted at least ten times. J is TRBJ2-1 and V is TRBV4-3; tentatively, D is TRBD1 (6 bases). The CDR3 sequence is 14 residues long. Germline V gene data show CDR1 as LGHNA and CDR2 as YSLEER. Deletions cut 1 base from V and 3 bases from J, with 7 bases between. The CDR3 coding sequence is TGCGCCAGCAGCCAAGGAGGGGGCTACAATGAGCAGTTCTTC. Its translation is CASSQGGGYNEQFF.